This T cell receptor beta chain comes out of a study of cytomegalovirus exposure and HLA in healthy donors. As for this clone: Its antigen is undetermined.

It was with 60 Vbeta and 13 Jbeta primers that the PCR ran. This table comes from immunoSEQ multiplex PCR, and its TCRdb copy is limited to in-frame clones, with some not included. Of around 99,000 clones in the sample, roughly 70% are singletons; the top ten hold around 15%. The CDR3 is 13 amino acids. Germline loops: CDR1 SGHRS, CDR2 YFSETQ. Between the trimmed V and J ends, which lost 2 bases and 5 bases, there was a span of 10 bases. Broader study findings: Indistinguishability led to the exclusion of some V segments, TRBV6-2 and TRBV6-3 included. On later analysis, the bulk of CMV-associated TCR beta chains appeared to be HLA-restricted. Most TCR beta V segments were productive about 90% or about 30% of the time in an earlier analysis.

This TCR derives from a woman between 35 and 50 years old in good health and CMV-seropositive. The chain couples TRBV5-1 to TRBJ2-5; perhaps TRBD2 as D (5 bases). Sequenced: PBMCs. The CDR3 sequence: CASSFTGIETQYF. The CDR3 region has the DNA TGCGCCAGCAGCTTCACCGGGATTGAGACCCAGTACTTC.